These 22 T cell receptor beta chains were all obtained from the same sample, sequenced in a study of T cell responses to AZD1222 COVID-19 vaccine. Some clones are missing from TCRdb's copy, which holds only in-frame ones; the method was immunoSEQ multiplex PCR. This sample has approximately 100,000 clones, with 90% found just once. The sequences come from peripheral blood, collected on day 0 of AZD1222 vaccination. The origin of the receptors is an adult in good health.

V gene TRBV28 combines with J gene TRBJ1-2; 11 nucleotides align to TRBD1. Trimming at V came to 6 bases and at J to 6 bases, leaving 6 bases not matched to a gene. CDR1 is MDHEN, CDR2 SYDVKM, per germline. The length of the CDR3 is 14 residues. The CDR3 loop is CASSPDRGRDGYTF. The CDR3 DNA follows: TGTGCCAGCAGCCCGGACAGGGGGCGCGATGGCTACACCTTC.

The chain's CDR3 is CASSLESYQPQHF. In DNA, the CDR3 is TGTGCCAGCAGCCTGGAGTCCTATCAGCCCCAGCATTTT. V is TRBV11-2 and J is TRBJ1-5, with no clear D. CDR1 and CDR2 from the germline V gene are SGHAT and FQNNGV. The CDR3 is 13 amino acids. V was clipped by 5 bases and J by 5 bases, with 10 bases between them. The whole variable domain, remainder taken from reference TRBV11-2 and TRBJ1-5, is EAGVAQSPRYKIIEKRQSVAFWCNPISGHATLYWYQQILGQGPKLLIQFQNNGVVDDSQLPKDRFSAERLKGVDSTLKIQPAKLEDSAVYLCASSLESYQPQHFGDGTRLSIL.

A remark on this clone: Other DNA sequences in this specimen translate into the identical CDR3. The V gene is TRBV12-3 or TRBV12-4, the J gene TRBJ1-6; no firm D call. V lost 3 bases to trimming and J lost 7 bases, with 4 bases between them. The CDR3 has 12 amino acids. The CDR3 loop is CASSFVNSPLHF. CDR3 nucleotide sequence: TGTGCCAGCAGTTTTGTGAATTCACCCCTCCACTTT.

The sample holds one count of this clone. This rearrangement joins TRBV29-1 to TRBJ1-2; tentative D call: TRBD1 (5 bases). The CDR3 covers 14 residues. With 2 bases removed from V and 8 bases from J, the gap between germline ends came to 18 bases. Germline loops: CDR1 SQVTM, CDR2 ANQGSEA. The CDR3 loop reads CSVEISGPMLGYTF. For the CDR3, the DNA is TGCAGCGTTGAAATCTCGGGGCCAATGTTGGGCTACACCTTC.

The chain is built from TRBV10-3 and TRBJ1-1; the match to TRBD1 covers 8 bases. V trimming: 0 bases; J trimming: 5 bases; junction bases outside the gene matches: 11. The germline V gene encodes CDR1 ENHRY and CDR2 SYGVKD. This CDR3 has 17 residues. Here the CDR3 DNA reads TGTGCCATCAGTGAGTCTTACGGGACAGGAGGGTGGACTGAAGCTTTCTTT. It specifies CAISESYGTGGWTEAFF.

The CDR3 is CASSPNRGRAYGYTF. The CDR3 DNA follows: TGTGCCAGCAGCCCCAACAGGGGGCGAGCCTATGGCTACACCTTC. The chain links TRBV3-1 (or the pseudogene TRBV3-2) to TRBJ1-2; 9 bases align to TRBD1. CDR3 size: 15 residues. Germline V gene data show CDR1 as LGHDT and CDR2 as YNNKEL (reference sequence). After removal of 4 bases from V and 4 bases from J, the junction contained 7 bases not matched to a gene.

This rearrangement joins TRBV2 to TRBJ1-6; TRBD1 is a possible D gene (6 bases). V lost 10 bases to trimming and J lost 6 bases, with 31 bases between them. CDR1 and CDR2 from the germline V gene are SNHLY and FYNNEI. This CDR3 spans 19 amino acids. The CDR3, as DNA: TGTGCCATAAAACAAGCTCTGGGGGCAAAAGGCCGTTTTAATTCACCCCTCCACTTT. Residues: CAIKQALGAKGRFNSPLHF. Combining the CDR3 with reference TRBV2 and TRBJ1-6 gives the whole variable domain EPEVTQTPSHQVTQMGQEVILRCVPISNHLYFYWYRQILGQKVEFLVSFYNNEISEKSEIFDDQFSVERPDGSNFTLKIRSTKLEDSAMYFCAIKQALGAKGRFNSPLHFGNGTRLTVT.

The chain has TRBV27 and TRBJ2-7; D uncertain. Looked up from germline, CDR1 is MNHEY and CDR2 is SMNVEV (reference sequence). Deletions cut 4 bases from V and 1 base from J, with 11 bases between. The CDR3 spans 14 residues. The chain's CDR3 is CASSYRPISYEQYF. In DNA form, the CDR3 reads TGTGCCAGCAGTTACCGCCCCATATCCTACGAGCAGTACTTC.

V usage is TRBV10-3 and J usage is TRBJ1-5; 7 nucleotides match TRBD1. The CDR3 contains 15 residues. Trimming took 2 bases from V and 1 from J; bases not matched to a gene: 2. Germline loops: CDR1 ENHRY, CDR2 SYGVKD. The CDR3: CAISEQGGSNQPQHF. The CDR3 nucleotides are TGTGCCATCAGTGAGCAGGGGGGGAGCAATCAGCCCCAGCATTTT.

The CDR3 is CASSLRRHGAAFF. CDR3 nucleotides: TGTGCCAGCAGCTTGAGGCGGCATGGGGCGGCTTTCTTT. The rearrangement joins TRBV5-6 to TRBJ1-1, with D tentatively TRBD1 (5 bases). Germline V lookup: CDR1 SGHDT, CDR2 YYEEEE. This CDR3 comprises 13 residues. Trimming took 1 base from V and 11 from J, leaving 15 bases between them.

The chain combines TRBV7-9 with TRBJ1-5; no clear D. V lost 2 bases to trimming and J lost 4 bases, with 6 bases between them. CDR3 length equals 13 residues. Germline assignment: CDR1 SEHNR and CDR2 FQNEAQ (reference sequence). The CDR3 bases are TGTGCCAGCAGCTTAAATTTTAATCAGCCCCAGCATTTT. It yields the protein CASSLNFNQPQHF.

CDR3 bases: TGTGCCAGCAGCTCCCCCTGGGGCCCATACGAGCAGTACTTC. Residues: CASSSPWGPYEQYF. The chain has TRBV5-4 and TRBJ2-7; tentatively, D is TRBD1 (5 bases). V lost 3 bases and J lost 4, with 14 bases in between. This CDR3 spans 14 amino acids. Germline CDR1 SGHNT, CDR2 YYREEE (reference sequence).

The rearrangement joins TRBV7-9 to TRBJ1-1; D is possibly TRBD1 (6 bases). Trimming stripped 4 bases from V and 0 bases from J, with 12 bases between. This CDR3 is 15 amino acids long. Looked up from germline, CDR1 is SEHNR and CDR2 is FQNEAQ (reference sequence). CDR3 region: CASSSFTGLNTEAFF. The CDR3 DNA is TGTGCCAGCAGCTCATTTACAGGGCTGAACACTGAAGCTTTCTTT.

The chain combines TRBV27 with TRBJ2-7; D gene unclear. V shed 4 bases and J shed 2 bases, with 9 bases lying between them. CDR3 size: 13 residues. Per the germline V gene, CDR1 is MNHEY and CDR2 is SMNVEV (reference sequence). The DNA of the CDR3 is TGTGCCAGCAGTTGGAGCCGAGCCTACGAGCAGTACTTC. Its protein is CASSWSRAYEQYF.

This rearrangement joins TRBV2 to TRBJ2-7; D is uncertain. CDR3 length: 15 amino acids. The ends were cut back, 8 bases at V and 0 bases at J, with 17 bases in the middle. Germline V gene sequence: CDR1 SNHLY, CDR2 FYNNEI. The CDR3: CASSQETASSYEQYF. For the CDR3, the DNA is TGTGCCAGCTCTCAGGAGACGGCGAGCTCCTACGAGCAGTACTTC.

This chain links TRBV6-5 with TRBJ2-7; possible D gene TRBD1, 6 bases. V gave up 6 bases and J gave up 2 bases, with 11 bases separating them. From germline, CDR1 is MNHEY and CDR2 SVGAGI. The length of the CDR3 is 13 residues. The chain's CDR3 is CASSTRDTYEQYF. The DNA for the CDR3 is TGTGCCAGCAGCACCCGGGACACCTACGAGCAGTACTTC.

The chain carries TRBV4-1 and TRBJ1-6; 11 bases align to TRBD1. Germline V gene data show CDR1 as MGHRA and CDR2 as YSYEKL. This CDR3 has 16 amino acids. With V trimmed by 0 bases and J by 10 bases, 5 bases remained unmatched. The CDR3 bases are TGCGCCAGCAGCCAAGATGGAGGGACAGGGGGGTCACCCCTCCACTTT. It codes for CASSQDGGTGGSPLHF.

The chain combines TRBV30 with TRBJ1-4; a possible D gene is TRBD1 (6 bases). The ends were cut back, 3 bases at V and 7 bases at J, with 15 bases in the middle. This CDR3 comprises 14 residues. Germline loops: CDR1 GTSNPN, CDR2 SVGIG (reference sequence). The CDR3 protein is CAWSDPTGSEKLFF. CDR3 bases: TGTGCCTGGAGCGATCCGACAGGTAGTGAAAAACTGTTTTTT.

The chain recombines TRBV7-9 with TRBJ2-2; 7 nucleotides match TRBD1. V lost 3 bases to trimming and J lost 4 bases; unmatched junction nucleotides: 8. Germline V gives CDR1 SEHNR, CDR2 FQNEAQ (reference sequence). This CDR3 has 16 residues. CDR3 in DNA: TGTGCCAGCAGCTTGCCCGGGACAGCTCTCACCGGGGAGCTGTTTTTT. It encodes CASSLPGTALTGELFF.

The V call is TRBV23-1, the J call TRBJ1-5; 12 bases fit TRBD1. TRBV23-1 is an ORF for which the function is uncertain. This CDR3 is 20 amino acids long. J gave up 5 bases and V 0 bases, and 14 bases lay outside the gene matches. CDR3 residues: CASSQSPGQGAPRPDQPQHF. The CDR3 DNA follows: TGCGCCAGCAGTCAATCCCCGGGACAGGGGGCTCCCAGACCCGATCAGCCCCAGCATTTT.

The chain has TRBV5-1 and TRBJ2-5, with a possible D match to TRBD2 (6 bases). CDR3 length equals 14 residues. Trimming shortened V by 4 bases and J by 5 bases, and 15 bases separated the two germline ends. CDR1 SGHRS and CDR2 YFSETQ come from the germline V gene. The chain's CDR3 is CASSILGRRETQYF. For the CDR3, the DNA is TGCGCCAGCAGCATCCTAGGGAGGCGCGAGACCCAGTACTTC.

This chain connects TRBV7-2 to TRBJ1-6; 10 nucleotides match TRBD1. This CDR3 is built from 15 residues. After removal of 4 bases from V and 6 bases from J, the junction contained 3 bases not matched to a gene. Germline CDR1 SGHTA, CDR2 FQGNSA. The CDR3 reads CASSWDRGGNSPLHF. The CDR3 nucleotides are TGTGCCAGCAGCTGGGACAGGGGCGGTAATTCACCCCTCCACTTT.